Below, one T cell receptor beta chain is given with its context. Method: immunoSEQ multiplex PCR; TCRdb's copy keeps in-frame clones and lacks some. This sample has about 250,000 clones; approximately 85% occur once, and the top ten carry roughly 5.3%. This record comes from a study of blood T cell repertoires in COVID-19. Trimming removed 5 bases at V and 4 bases at J, with 10 bases between. The V gene's germline CDR1 is KGHDR and CDR2 SFDVKD. The CDR3 covers 14 residues. This sequence joins TRBV24-1 and TRBJ2-2; weak D call: TRBD1 (6 bases). This TCR derives from a middle-aged man with active or convalescent COVID-19. The sequencing input was peripheral blood. CDR3 DNA sequence: TGTGCCACCAGTGCCACAGGGCCCACCGGGGAGCTGTTTTTT. Amino acid sequence: CATSATGPTGELFF.